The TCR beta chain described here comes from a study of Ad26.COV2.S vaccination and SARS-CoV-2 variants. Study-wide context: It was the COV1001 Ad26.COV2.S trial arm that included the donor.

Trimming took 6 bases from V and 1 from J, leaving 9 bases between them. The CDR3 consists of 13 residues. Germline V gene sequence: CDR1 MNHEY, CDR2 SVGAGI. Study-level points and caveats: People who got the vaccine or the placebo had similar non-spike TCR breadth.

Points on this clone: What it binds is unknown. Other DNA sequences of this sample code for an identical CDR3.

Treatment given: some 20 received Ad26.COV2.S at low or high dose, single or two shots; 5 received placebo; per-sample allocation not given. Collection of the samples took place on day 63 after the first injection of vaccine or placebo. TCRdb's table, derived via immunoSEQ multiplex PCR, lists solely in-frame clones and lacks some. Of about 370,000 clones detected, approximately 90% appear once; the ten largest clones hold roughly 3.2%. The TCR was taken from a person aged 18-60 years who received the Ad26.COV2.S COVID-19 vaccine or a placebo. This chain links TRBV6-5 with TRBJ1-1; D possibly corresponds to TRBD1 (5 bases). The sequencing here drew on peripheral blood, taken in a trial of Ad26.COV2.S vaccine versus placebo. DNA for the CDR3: TGTGCCAGCAGAACCGGGGGGAACACTGAAGCTTTCTTT. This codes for CASRTGGNTEAFF.